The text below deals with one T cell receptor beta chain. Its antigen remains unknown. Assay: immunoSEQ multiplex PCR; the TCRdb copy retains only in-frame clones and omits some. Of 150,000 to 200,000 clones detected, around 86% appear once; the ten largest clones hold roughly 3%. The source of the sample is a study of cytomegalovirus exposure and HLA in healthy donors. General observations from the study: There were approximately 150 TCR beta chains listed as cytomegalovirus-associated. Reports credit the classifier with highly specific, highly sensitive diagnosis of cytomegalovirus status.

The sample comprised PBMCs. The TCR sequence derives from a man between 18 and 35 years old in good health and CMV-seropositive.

CDR3 in amino acids: CASAGTVEQPQHF. The DNA for the CDR3 is TGTGCCAGCGCCGGGACAGTCGAACAGCCCCAGCATTTT. The rearrangement joins TRBV7-2 to TRBJ1-5; 7 bases map to TRBD1. The CDR3 sequence is 13 residues long. Germline CDR1 reads SGHTA; CDR2 reads FQGNSA. Trimming cost V 8 bases and J 7 bases; bases outside gene matches: 8.